The 9 T cell receptor beta chains presented below share a single source sample, sequenced in a study of vaccination and CD4 T cells after COVID-19. The Oncomine TCR Beta short-read assay was applied to DNA of cultured CD4+ T cells. TCRdb independently ran MiXCR on the PCR reads; one entry per CDR3 protein. The table includes roughly 20,000 distinct CDR3 sequences, around 58% detected once. Treatment given: roughly 10-day PBMC culture with coronavirus spike peptide pools or control peptides (ViraFEST assay). Their antigen targets remain unknown. The sequenced sample was CD4+ T cells from blood, cultured in vitro. The receptor source for this set is a human donor who had recovered from COVID-19.

The rearrangement uses TRBV30 and TRBJ2-6; D is undetermined. This CDR3 contains 14 residues. Germline values: CDR1 GTSNPN, CDR2 SVGIG (reference sequence). Deletions cut 0 bases from V and 0 bases from J, with 3 bases between. This CDR3 reads CAWSVSSGANVLTF. The CDR3 DNA reads as TGTGCCTGGAGTGTAAGCTCTGGGGCCAACGTCCTGACTTTC.

The rearrangement uses TRBV11-2 and TRBJ2-1; 10 bases match TRBD2. The CDR3 sequence is 16 residues long. V was pared by 2 bases and J by 7 bases, with 8 bases of the junction left unmatched. The germline V gene encodes CDR1 SGHAT and CDR2 FQNNGV. The CDR3 sequence: CASSLMASGSENEQFF. CDR3 DNA sequence: TGTGCCAGCAGCTTAATGGCTAGCGGGAGTGAAAATGAGCAGTTCTTC.

This rearrangement joins TRBV11-3 to TRBJ1-1; no clear D gene. Germline CDR1 SGHNT, CDR2 YENEEA. The CDR3 loop spans 12 amino acids. Trimming pared 5 bases from V and 3 bases from J, leaving 7 bases between. Here the CDR3 reads CASSPLDTEAFF. The CDR3 DNA sequence: TGTGCCAGCAGCCCCCTCGACACTGAAGCTTTCTTT. The full variable domain, its missing parts supplied by reference TRBV11-3 and TRBJ1-1, is EAGVVQSPRYKIIEKKQPVAFWCNPISGHNTLYWYLQNLGQGPELLIRYENEEAVDDSQLPKDRFSAERLKGVDSTLKIQPAELGDSAVYLCASSPLDTEAFFGQGTRLTVV.

The rearrangement joins TRBV7-8 to TRBJ1-3; D unresolved. This CDR3 contains 17 residues. Trimming left V 2 bases short and J 0 bases short, with 14 bases between. The germline V gene encodes CDR1 SGHVS and CDR2 FQNEAQ. CDR3 DNA sequence: TGTGCCAGCAGCTTATACGCCATGGGGAGCTCTGGAAACACCATATATTTT. Its translation is CASSLYAMGSSGNTIYF.

This rearrangement joins TRBV28 to TRBJ2-7; D is ambiguous. The CDR3 length is 12 residues. CDR1 MDHEN and CDR2 SYDVKM come from the germline V gene. Trimming cost V 5 bases and J 4 bases, with 9 bases left between them. DNA for the CDR3: TGTGCCAGCAGTCTTTACCTGTACGAGCAGTACTTC. It specifies CASSLYLYEQYF.

The CDR3 loop reads CSANLAGDRYGYTF. Here the CDR3 DNA reads TGCAGTGCTAACCTGGCAGGGGATCGCTATGGCTACACCTTC. The chain employs TRBV20-1 and TRBJ1-2, with D possibly being TRBD1 (6 bases). V was cut by 4 bases and J by 4 bases, with 16 bases left in between. CDR1 is DFQATT, CDR2 SNEGSKA, per germline (reference sequence). The CDR3 consists of 14 residues.

The rearrangement links TRBV7-9 to TRBJ1-1; no reliable D call. Germline CDR1 and CDR2: SEHNR and FQNEAQ (reference sequence). The CDR3 sequence is 14 residues long. The V end was cut by 0 bases, the J end by 0 bases, with 5 bases between. The CDR3 spells CASSLAQLNTEAFF. The CDR3 coding sequence is TGTGCCAGCAGCTTAGCACAGCTGAACACTGAAGCTTTCTTT.

The chain combines TRBV20-1 with TRBJ1-2; 9 nucleotides line up with TRBD1. In germline, CDR1 is DFQATT, CDR2 SNEGSKA (reference sequence). Unmatched junction bases numbered 10, after V lost 4 bases and J lost 7 bases. The CDR3 has 14 amino acids. This chain's CDR3 is CSATPTTGGSGYTF. CDR3 nucleotide sequence: TGCAGTGCTACACCGACAACAGGGGGCTCTGGCTACACCTTC.

The chain uses TRBV7-2 and TRBJ1-6; D ambiguous. Germline V gives CDR1 SGHTA, CDR2 FQGNSA. V was pared by 1 base and J by 11 bases, with 12 bases between. The CDR3 extends over 14 amino acids. The CDR3 spells CASSLGYRQPPLHF. The DNA for the CDR3 is TGTGCCAGCAGCTTAGGGTATAGGCAGCCACCCCTCCACTTT.